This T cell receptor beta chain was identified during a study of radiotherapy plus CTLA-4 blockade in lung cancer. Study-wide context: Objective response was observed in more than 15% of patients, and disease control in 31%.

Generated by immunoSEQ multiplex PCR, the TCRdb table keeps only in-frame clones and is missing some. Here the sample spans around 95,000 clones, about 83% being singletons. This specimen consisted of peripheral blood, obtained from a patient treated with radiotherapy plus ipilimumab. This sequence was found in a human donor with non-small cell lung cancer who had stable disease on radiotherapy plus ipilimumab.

CDR3 DNA: TGTGCCAGCAGCTTAGCGCGTAGTTCCGGGACATACGGCTACGAGCAGTACTTC. It yields the protein CASSLARSSGTYGYEQYF. The chain carries TRBV7-8 and TRBJ2-7; D possibly corresponds to TRBD1 (6 bases). Trimming removed 0 bases at V and 3 bases at J, with 21 bases between. The CDR3 is made up of 18 amino acids. Germline-derived CDR1 and CDR2 are SGHVS and FQNEAQ. Using reference TRBV7-8 and TRBJ2-7 for the parts outside the CDR3, the full variable domain is GAGVSQSPRYKVAKRGQDVALRCDPISGHVSLFWYQQALGQGPEFLTYFQNEAQLDKSGLPSDRFFAERPEGSVSTLKIQRTQQEDSAVYLCASSLARSSGTYGYEQYFGPGTRLTVT.